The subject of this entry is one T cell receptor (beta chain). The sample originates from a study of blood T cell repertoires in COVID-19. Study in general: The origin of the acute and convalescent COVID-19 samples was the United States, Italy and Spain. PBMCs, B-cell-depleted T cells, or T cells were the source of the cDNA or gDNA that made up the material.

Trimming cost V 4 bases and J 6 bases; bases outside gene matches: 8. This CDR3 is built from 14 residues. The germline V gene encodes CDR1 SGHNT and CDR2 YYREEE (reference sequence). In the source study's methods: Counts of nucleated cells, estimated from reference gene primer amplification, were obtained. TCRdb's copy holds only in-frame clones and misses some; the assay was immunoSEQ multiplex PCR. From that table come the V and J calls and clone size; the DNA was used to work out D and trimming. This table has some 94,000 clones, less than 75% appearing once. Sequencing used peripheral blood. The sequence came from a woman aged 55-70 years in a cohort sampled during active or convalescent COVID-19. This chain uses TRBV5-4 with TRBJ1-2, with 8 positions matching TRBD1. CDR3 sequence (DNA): TGTGCCAGCAGCGGGAGGACAGGGACTAATGGCTACACCTTC. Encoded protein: CASSGRTGTNGYTF.